This entry lists 8 T cell receptor beta chains sequenced from one sample in a study of blood T cell repertoires in COVID-19. The assay was immunoSEQ multiplex PCR, and TCRdb's table has in-frame clones only and misses some. This sample carries fewer than 300,000 clones, around 90% of them seen once, and the ten largest clones take more than 0.95%. The sample taken for sequencing was PBMCs or T cells enriched from blood (not recorded which). All receptors come from a woman aged 25-40 years who had recovered from COVID-19.

The genes are TRBV28 and TRBJ2-1; 12 nucleotides line up with TRBD2. Germline V gene sequence: CDR1 MDHEN, CDR2 SYDVKM. The length of the CDR3 is 15 residues. The V segment lost 7 bases and the J segment 7 bases; nucleotides outside the gene matches: 8. The DNA of the CDR3 is TGTGCCAGCACCTTAGGACTAGCGGGATATAATGAGCAGTTCTTC. This sequence encodes CASTLGLAGYNEQFF. Drawing the rest from reference TRBV28 and TRBJ2-1, the complete variable domain is DVKVTQSSRYLVKRTGEKVFLECVQDMDHENMFWYRQDPGLGLRLIYFSYDVKMKEKGDIPEGYSVSREKKERFSLILESASTNQTSMYLCASTLGLAGYNEQFFGPGTRLTVL.

The J gene is TRBJ2-7, the V gene TRBV6-2 or TRBV6-3; a possible D gene is TRBD2 (6 bases). The CDR3 loop spans 15 amino acids. Germline-derived CDR1 and CDR2 are MNHEY and SVGEGT. The ends were cut back, 4 bases at V and 12 bases at J, with 25 bases in the middle. CDR3 DNA sequence: TGTGCCAGCAGTTTCGCGGGACTCCAAATCAGTCTCCCGTACTTC. Translating it yields CASSFAGLQISLPYF.

CDR3 residues: CAISGTQETQYF. The CDR3 DNA follows: TGTGCCATCAGTGGGACTCAAGAGACCCAGTACTTC. V is TRBV10-3 and J is TRBJ2-5, with D possibly matching TRBD2 (5 bases). The germline V gene encodes CDR1 ENHRY and CDR2 SYGVKD. Trimming pared 4 bases from V and 2 bases from J, leaving 5 bases between. This CDR3 is 12 amino acids long.

The CDR3 sequence: CASSLLTSGTEQYF. Here the CDR3 DNA reads TGTGCCAGCAGCCTACTTACTAGCGGGACCGAGCAGTACTTC. The chain links TRBV3-1 (or the pseudogene TRBV3-2) to TRBJ2-7, with 10 bases aligning to TRBD2. Germline lookup yields CDR1 LGHDT and CDR2 YNNKEL (reference sequence). Unmatched junction bases numbered 6, after V lost 4 bases and J lost 6 bases. CDR3 length: 14 residues.

The chain links TRBV5-4 to TRBJ2-7; 11 nucleotides align to TRBD2. Germline V gene sequence: CDR1 SGHNT, CDR2 YYREEE (reference sequence). J gave up 3 bases and V 1 base, and 3 bases lay outside the gene matches. This CDR3 comprises 15 residues. The CDR3 nucleotides read TGTGCCAGCAGCTTGAATCTAGCGGGAGGCTACGAGCAGTACTTC. Its protein product is CASSLNLAGGYEQYF.

In this sample, this clone turned up a few times. The rearrangement uses TRBV28 and TRBJ2-5, with D possibly matching TRBD2 (5 bases). CDR1 and CDR2 (germline): MDHEN, SYDVKM. This CDR3 is 12 amino acids long. V dropped 5 bases and J dropped 5 bases, with 9 bases sitting between them. The CDR3 nucleotides read TGTGCCAGCAGTGAACGAGGGGAGACCCAGTACTTC. This gives the protein CASSERGETQYF. The full variable domain, in which reference TRBV28 and TRBJ2-5 provide the parts outside the CDR3, is DVKVTQSSRYLVKRTGEKVFLECVQDMDHENMFWYRQDPGLGLRLIYFSYDVKMKEKGDIPEGYSVSREKKERFSLILESASTNQTSMYLCASSERGETQYFGPGTRLLVL.

This clone has more than one count but fewer than ten. This chain connects TRBV5-4 to TRBJ2-1, with 7 bases identical to TRBD2. With 0 bases clipped from V and 5 bases from J, the junction kept 2 bases outside the gene matches. The CDR3 sequence is 14 residues long. The germline V gene encodes CDR1 SGHNT and CDR2 YYREEE (reference sequence). CDR3 nucleotide sequence: TGTGCCAGCAGCTTGGACCTAGCGGACAATGAGCAGTTCTTC. Amino acids: CASSLDLADNEQFF.

Comments on this clone: Other DNA sequences within the sample encode an identical CDR3. V gene TRBV7-9 combines with J gene TRBJ2-7; D not resolved. Germline V gene lookup returns CDR1 SEHNR and CDR2 FQNEAQ (reference sequence). V gave up 1 base and J gave up 3 bases, with 4 bases separating them. The CDR3 spans 12 residues. This chain's CDR3 is CASSLESYEQYF. The DNA for the CDR3 is TGTGCCAGCAGCTTAGAGAGCTACGAGCAGTACTTC.